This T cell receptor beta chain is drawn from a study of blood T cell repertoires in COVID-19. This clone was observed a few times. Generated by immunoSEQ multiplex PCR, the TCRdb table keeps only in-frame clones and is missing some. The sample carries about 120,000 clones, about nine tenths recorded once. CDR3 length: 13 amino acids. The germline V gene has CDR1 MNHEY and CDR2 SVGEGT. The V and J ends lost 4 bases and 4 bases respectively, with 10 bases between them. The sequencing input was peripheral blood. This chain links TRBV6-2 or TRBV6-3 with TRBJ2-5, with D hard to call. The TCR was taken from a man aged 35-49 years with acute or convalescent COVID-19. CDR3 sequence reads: CASSSSPPETQYF. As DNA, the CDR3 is TGTGCCAGCAGTTCGAGTCCCCCAGAGACCCAGTACTTC.